Presented here are 20 T cell receptor beta chains from one specimen sequenced in a study of T cell responses to AZD1222 COVID-19 vaccine (dated by TCRdb to the early 2020s). The time point tag for this specimen amounts to: about 28 days (+/-7) after the second vaccine dose. The library was made by the immunoSEQ multiplex PCR assay. Held by TCRdb, this immuneACCESS table contains in-frame sequences only and omits some clones. Under half of the omission traces to an unresolved V gene where checked; the cause of the rest is unknown. In all, the sample holds about 69,000 clones, and approximately 87% of those were seen once. Around a quarter of the sample rests with the top ten. The sample was peripheral blood, taken 28 days after the second AZD1222 dose. All receptors derive from an adult who received the AZD1222 COVID-19 vaccine.

The rearrangement joins TRBV19 to TRBJ1-6; weak D call: TRBD1 (5 bases). V dropped 6 bases and J dropped 6 bases, with 15 bases sitting between them. This CDR3 has 15 residues. The germline V gene encodes CDR1 LNHDA and CDR2 SQIVND (reference sequence). For the CDR3, the DNA is TGTGCCAGTAGATTGGGGGACTTCGCTAATTCACCCCTCCACTTT. Protein product: CASRLGDFANSPLHF.

The chain recombines TRBV20-1 with TRBJ1-1; TRBD1 agrees at 8 bases. The J segment lost 0 bases and the V segment lost 3 bases, leaving 6 bases of the junction unmatched. The CDR3 totals 15 residues. CDR1 DFQATT and CDR2 SNEGSKA come from the germline V gene (reference sequence). The CDR3 region is CSASIDRGMNTEAFF. In DNA form, the CDR3 reads TGCAGTGCTAGTATCGACAGGGGAATGAACACTGAAGCTTTCTTT.

The rearrangement uses TRBV30 and TRBJ2-3, with D possibly matching TRBD1 (5 bases). The germline V and J ends were trimmed by 5 bases and 6 bases, with 9 bases remaining between them. The CDR3 has 11 residues. Germline V gene data show CDR1 as GTSNPN and CDR2 as SVGIG (reference sequence). DNA for the CDR3: TGTGCCTGGCAGGGATCCGATACGCAGTATTTT. Protein: CAWQGSDTQYF.

This clone was seen only once. The genes are TRBV7-8 and TRBJ2-1; 9 bases match TRBD1. With 1 base clipped from V and 9 bases from J, the junction kept 4 bases outside the gene matches. The CDR3 extends over 14 amino acids. Per germline, CDR1 SGHVS and CDR2 FQNEAQ. CDR3 nucleotides: TGTGCCAGCAGCTTAGGGACAGGGGCGACTGAGCAGTTCTTC. This translates into CASSLGTGATEQFF.

The chain has TRBV9 and TRBJ2-7; 10 bases line up with TRBD1. The CDR3 covers 14 residues. With V trimmed by 3 bases and J by 3 bases, 3 bases remained unmatched. Germline CDR1 is SGDLS and CDR2 is YYNGEE. CDR3: CASSDRDRGYEQYF. DNA for the CDR3: TGTGCCAGCAGCGACCGGGACAGGGGCTACGAGCAGTACTTC.

The CDR3 DNA is TGTGCCAGCAGTTACGCGGGAGAGCAGTACTTC. It codes for CASSYAGEQYF. V is TRBV6-6 and J is TRBJ2-7, with D possibly TRBD2 on 6 matching bases. This CDR3 comprises 11 residues. Per germline, CDR1 MNHNY and CDR2 SVGAGI (reference sequence). V lost 2 bases to trimming and J lost 7 bases, with 6 bases between them.

This chain uses TRBV7-2 with TRBJ2-3; D might be TRBD2 (6 bases). Trimming shortened V by 5 bases and J by 0 bases, and 9 bases separated the two germline ends. Germline V gene data show CDR1 as SGHTA and CDR2 as FQGNSA. There are 14 residues in the CDR3. The CDR3, as DNA: TGTGCCAGCAGCGTCCGGGGGAGCACAGATACGCAGTATTTT. It translates to CASSVRGSTDTQYF.

The chain is built from TRBV25-1 and TRBJ1-1; D is uncertain. Trimming left V 7 bases short and J 5 bases short, with 14 bases between. Germline CDR1 is MGHDK and CDR2 is SYGVNS. The CDR3 is 13 amino acids. The CDR3 protein is CASKRGGVTEAFF. CDR3 coding DNA: TGTGCCAGCAAAAGAGGTGGGGTGACTGAAGCTTTCTTT.

The rearrangement links TRBV6-5 to TRBJ1-6; D not resolved. CDR1 is MNHEY and CDR2 is SVGAGI in the germline V gene. The CDR3 loop spans 12 amino acids. The V and J ends lost 5 bases and 10 bases respectively, with 9 bases between them. The CDR3 bases are TGTGCCAGCAGTAGAGACGGATCACCCCTCCACTTT. Translation: CASSRDGSPLHF.

This clone has a handful of counts. The chain employs TRBV5-1 and TRBJ1-2, with D possibly TRBD1 on 5 matching bases. The germline V gene encodes CDR1 SGHRS and CDR2 YFSETQ. Trimming pared 9 bases from V and 2 bases from J, leaving 14 bases between. CDR3 length: 13 residues. This CDR3 reads CATNPGGNYGYTF. CDR3 DNA: TGCGCCACCAACCCCGGGGGGAACTATGGCTACACCTTC.

The rearrangement links TRBV5-1 to TRBJ1-2; 12 bases match TRBD1. The CDR3 length is 16 residues. The V and J ends lost 4 bases and 4 bases, in that order; junction bases with no gene match: 8. CDR1 is SGHRS and CDR2 is YFSETQ in the germline V gene. For the CDR3, the DNA is TGCGCCAGCAGCGTAATGGGACAGGGGGCAGGCTATGGCTACACCTTC. Encoded protein: CASSVMGQGAGYGYTF.

The chain uses TRBV6-4 and TRBJ1-1, with D unclear. Trimming shortened V by 4 bases and J by 1 base, and 7 bases separated the two germline ends. The CDR3 contains 13 residues. Germline CDR1 reads MRHNA; CDR2 reads SNTAGT. CDR3 region: CASSADKNTEAFF. The DNA of the CDR3 is TGTGCCAGCAGTGCCGACAAGAACACTGAAGCTTTCTTT.

This CDR3 is CASSRDLQALYGYTF. The CDR3 region has the DNA TGTGCCAGCAGCCGGGACCTCCAAGCCTTGTATGGCTACACCTTC. V gene TRBV5-4 combines with J gene TRBJ1-2, with D tentatively TRBD1 (5 bases). This CDR3 spans 15 amino acids. Germline CDR1 is SGHNT and CDR2 is YYREEE (reference sequence). The ends were cut back, 4 bases at V and 5 bases at J, with 18 bases in the middle. Variable domain in full (rest from reference TRBV5-4 and TRBJ1-2): ETGVTQSPTHLIKTRGQQVTLRCSSQSGHNTVSWYQQALGQGPQFIFQYYREEENGRGNFPPRFSGLQFPNYSSELNVNALELDDSALYLCASSRDLQALYGYTFGSGTRLTVV.

This clone came up once. V gene TRBV7-2 combines with J gene TRBJ2-7; D gene unclear. The CDR3 length is 15 residues. Trimming took 2 bases from V and 1 from J, leaving 12 bases between them. Germline assignment: CDR1 SGHTA and CDR2 FQGNSA. CDR3 in DNA: TGTGCCAGCAGCTTATGGCTGGGTGTGTCCTACGAGCAGTACTTC. Its translation is CASSLWLGVSYEQYF.

The chain carries TRBV5-4 and TRBJ2-1, with 9 bases lining up with TRBD1. Germline CDR1 SGHNT, CDR2 YYREEE (reference sequence). Trimming cost V 4 bases and J 6 bases; bases outside gene matches: 11. CDR3 length equals 16 residues. For the CDR3, the DNA is TGTGCCAGCAGCAAGGACAGGGGCAACTCCGTCAATGAGCAGTTCTTC. Its protein product is CASSKDRGNSVNEQFF.

This chain joins TRBV11-3 and TRBJ1-2, with 10 nucleotides matching TRBD1. Per germline, CDR1 SGHNT and CDR2 YENEEA. The CDR3 contains 15 residues. J lost 7 bases, V lost 1 base, and 6 bases had no gene match. This chain's CDR3 is CASSLGPGQGFGYTF. CDR3 DNA: TGTGCCAGCAGCTTAGGGCCGGGACAGGGGTTTGGCTACACCTTC.

V gene TRBV27 combines with J gene TRBJ2-7, with TRBD2 matching over 8 bases. CDR3 length: 15 amino acids. The germline gives CDR1 MNHEY, CDR2 SMNVEV (reference sequence). V trimming: 0 bases; J trimming: 2 bases; junction bases outside the gene matches: 3. CDR3 in DNA: TGTGCCAGCAGTTTATCGGCGGGAGGAGCCTACGAGCAGTACTTC. Protein sequence: CASSLSAGGAYEQYF.

The genes are TRBV19 and TRBJ1-2; the D is unclear. The CDR3 has 14 residues. The V gene's germline CDR1 is LNHDA and CDR2 SQIVND (reference sequence). The ends were cut back, 7 bases at V and 6 bases at J, with 18 bases in the middle. CDR3 nucleotide sequence: TGTGCCAGTATGGGAAACGTATGGTTCCATGGCTACACCTTC. Amino acids: CASMGNVWFHGYTF.

The V call is TRBV4-1, the J call TRBJ1-2, with D possibly TRBD1 on 6 matching bases. This CDR3 has 15 residues. The germline CDR1 and CDR2 sequences are MGHRA and YSYEKL. V was shortened by 0 bases and J by 4 bases, with 12 bases between the two germline ends. CDR3 bases: TGCGCCAGCAGCCAAGATAGGCAGGGGCGCTATGGCTACACCTTC. Protein product: CASSQDRQGRYGYTF.

This chain joins TRBV4-1 and TRBJ2-3; perhaps TRBD2 as D (5 bases). This CDR3 is built from 15 residues. The ends were cut back, 2 bases at V and 4 bases at J, with 13 bases in the middle. Germline CDR1 and CDR2: MGHRA and YSYEKL. The CDR3 DNA is TGCGCCAGCAGCCAACTGTTCGGGGTACCAGATACGCAGTATTTT. Its translation: CASSQLFGVPDTQYF.